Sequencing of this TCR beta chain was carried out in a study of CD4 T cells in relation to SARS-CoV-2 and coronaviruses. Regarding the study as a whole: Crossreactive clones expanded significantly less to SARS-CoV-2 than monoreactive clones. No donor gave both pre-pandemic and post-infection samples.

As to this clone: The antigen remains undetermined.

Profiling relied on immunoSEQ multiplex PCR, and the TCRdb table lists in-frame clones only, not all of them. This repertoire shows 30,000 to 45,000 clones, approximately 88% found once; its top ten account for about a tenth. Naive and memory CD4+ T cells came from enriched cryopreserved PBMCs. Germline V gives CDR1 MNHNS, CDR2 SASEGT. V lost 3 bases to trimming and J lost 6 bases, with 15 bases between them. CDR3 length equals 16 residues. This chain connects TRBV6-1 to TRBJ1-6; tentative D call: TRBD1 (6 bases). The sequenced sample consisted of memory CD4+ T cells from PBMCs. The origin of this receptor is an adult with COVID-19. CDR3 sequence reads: CASSEAPQGSNSPLHF. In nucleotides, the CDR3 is TGTGCCAGCAGTGAGGCCCCCCAGGGGAGTAATTCACCCCTCCACTTT.